Following are 5 T cell receptor beta chains from one sample sequenced in a study of T cell changes during pregnancy in multiple sclerosis. Here immunoSEQ multiplex PCR was the method, and the copy in TCRdb shows in-frame clones only, minus some. The sample includes under 110,000 clones, more than 80% of them seen just once. The source material was peripheral blood, sampled before pregnancy. The receptors derive from a female donor with multiple sclerosis, enrolled in a pregnancy study.

The V call is TRBV2, the J call TRBJ1-4; 9 bases line up with TRBD1. From germline, CDR1 is SNHLY and CDR2 FYNNEI. Trimming removed 0 bases from V and 8 bases from J; junction bases left unmatched: 7. The CDR3 spans 16 residues. CDR3 nucleotides: TGTGCCAGCAGTGAAGCGGCTACAGGGGGCGGGGAAAAACTGTTTTTT. Translated: CASSEAATGGGEKLFF.

This clone has more than one count but fewer than ten. The chain is built from TRBV30 and TRBJ1-1, with D unclear. The CDR3 loop spans 12 amino acids. V was cut by 0 bases and J by 6 bases, with 8 bases left in between. CDR1 GTSNPN and CDR2 SVGIG come from the germline V gene (reference sequence). The CDR3 sequence: CAWSVLIAEAFF. CDR3 DNA sequence: TGTGCCTGGAGTGTACTCATCGCTGAAGCTTTCTTT.

The J gene is TRBJ2-3, the V gene TRBV7-9, with 10 bases matching TRBD1. Looked up from germline, CDR1 is SEHNR and CDR2 is FQNEAQ (reference sequence). Trimming cost V 4 bases and J 1 base; bases outside gene matches: 11. The CDR3 is 18 amino acids. This CDR3 is CASSSGTGADSGTDTQYF. The CDR3 nucleotides read TGTGCCAGCAGCTCCGGGACAGGGGCCGACTCCGGCACAGATACGCAGTATTTT.

The rearrangement uses TRBV13 and TRBJ2-3, with D maybe TRBD2 (5 bases). This CDR3 has 16 amino acids. CDR1 is PRHDT and CDR2 is FYEKMQ in the germline V gene (reference sequence). Trimming removed 5 bases at V and 0 bases at J, with 15 bases between. CDR3 sequence reads: CASSEGGLLSTDTQYF. The CDR3 region has the DNA TGTGCCAGCAGCGAAGGAGGACTCTTAAGCACAGATACGCAGTATTTT. Drawing the rest from reference TRBV13 and TRBJ2-3, the complete variable domain is AAGVIQSPRHLIKEKRETATLKCYPIPRHDTVYWYQQGPGQDPQFLISFYEKMQSDKGSIPDRFSAQQFSDYHSELNMSSLELGDSALYFCASSEGGLLSTDTQYFGPGTRLTVL.

V is TRBV29-1 and J is TRBJ1-2, with 7 nucleotides matching TRBD1. Per germline, CDR1 SQVTM and CDR2 ANQGSEA. The CDR3 totals 13 residues. Trimming took 8 bases from V and 1 from J; bases not matched to a gene: 7. This chain's CDR3 is CSITGALNYGYTF. The CDR3 DNA follows: TGCAGCATTACAGGGGCCCTTAACTATGGCTACACCTTC.